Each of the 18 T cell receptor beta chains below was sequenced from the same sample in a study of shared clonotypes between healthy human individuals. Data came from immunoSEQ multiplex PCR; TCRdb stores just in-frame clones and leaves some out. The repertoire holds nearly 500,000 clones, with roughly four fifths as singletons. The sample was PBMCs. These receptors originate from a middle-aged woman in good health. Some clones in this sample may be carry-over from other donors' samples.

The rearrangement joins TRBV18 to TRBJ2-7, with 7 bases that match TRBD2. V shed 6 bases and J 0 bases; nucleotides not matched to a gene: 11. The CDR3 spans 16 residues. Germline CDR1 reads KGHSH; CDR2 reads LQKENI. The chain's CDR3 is CASSPPSGVSSYEQYF. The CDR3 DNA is TGTGCCAGCTCGCCTCCTAGCGGAGTGAGCTCCTACGAGCAGTACTTC.

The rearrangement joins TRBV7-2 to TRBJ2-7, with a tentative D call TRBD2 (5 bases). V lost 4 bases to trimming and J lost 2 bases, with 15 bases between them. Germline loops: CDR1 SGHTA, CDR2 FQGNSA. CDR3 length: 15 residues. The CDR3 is CASSSLGSDAYEQYF. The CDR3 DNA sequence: TGTGCCAGCAGCTCCCTTGGTAGCGACGCCTACGAGCAGTACTTC.

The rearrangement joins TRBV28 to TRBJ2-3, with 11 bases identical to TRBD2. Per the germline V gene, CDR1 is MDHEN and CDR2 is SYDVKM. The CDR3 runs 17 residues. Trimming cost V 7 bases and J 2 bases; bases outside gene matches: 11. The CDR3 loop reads CASKGTSGAPHTDTQYF. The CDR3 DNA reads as TGTGCCAGCAAGGGGACTAGCGGAGCGCCCCACACAGATACGCAGTATTTT.

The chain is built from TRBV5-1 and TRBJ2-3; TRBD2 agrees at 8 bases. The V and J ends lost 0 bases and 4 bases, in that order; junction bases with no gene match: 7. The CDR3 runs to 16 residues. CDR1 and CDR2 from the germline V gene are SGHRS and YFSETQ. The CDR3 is CASSLEKRELSDTQYF. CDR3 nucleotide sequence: TGCGCCAGCAGCTTGGAGAAGCGGGAGTTGTCAGATACGCAGTATTTT.

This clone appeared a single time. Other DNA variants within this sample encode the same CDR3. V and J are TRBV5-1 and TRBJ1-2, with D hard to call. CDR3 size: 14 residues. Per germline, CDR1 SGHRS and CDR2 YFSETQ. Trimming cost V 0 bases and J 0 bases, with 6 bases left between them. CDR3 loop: CASSLESPNYGYTF. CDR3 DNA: TGCGCCAGCAGCTTGGAATCGCCTAACTATGGCTACACCTTC.

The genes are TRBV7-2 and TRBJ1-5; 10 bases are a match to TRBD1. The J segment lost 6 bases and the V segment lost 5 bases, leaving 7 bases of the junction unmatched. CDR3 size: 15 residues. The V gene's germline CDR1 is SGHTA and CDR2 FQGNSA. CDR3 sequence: CASSTDRGPGQPQHF. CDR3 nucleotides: TGTGCCAGCAGCACTGACAGGGGGCCCGGTCAGCCCCAGCATTTT.

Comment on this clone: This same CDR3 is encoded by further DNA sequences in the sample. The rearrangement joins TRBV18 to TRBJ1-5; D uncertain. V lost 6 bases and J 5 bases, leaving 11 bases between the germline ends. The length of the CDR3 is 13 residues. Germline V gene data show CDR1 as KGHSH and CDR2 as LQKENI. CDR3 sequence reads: CASSLLSDQPQHF. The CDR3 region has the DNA TGTGCCAGCTCCCTACTCTCTGATCAGCCCCAGCATTTT.

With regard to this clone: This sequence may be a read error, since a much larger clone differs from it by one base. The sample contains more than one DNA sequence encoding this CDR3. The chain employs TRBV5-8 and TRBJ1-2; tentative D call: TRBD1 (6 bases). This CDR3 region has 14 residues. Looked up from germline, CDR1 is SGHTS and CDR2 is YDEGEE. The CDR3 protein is CATRQELANYGYTF. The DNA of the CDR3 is TGCGCCACCCGACAGGAACTCGCTAACTATGGCTACACCTTC.

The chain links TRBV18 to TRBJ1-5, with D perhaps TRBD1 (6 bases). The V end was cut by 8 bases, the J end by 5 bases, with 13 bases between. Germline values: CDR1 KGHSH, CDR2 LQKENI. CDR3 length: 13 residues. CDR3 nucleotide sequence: TGTGCCAGCAAACAGGGAACCGATCAGCCCCAGCATTTT. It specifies CASKQGTDQPQHF.

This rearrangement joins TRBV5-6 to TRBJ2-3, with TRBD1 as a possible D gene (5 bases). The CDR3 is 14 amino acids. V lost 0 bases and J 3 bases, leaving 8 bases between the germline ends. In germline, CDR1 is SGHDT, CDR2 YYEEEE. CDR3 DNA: TGTGCCAGCAGCTTGGCCAGGGTAACAGATACGCAGTATTTT. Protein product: CASSLARVTDTQYF.

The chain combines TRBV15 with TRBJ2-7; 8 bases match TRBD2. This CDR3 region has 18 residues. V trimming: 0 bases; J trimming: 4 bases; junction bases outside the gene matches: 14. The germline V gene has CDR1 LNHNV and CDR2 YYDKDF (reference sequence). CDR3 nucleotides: TGTGCCACCAGCAGAGATGCCCCGGGCGGTAGCGGGAAATACGAGCAGTACTTC. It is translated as CATSRDAPGGSGKYEQYF.

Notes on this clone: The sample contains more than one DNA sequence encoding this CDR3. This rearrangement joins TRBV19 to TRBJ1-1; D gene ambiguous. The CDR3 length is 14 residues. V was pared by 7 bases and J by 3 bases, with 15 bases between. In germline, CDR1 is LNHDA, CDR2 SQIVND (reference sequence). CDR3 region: CASTETGRHTEAFF. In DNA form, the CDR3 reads TGTGCCAGTACCGAGACGGGGAGGCACACTGAAGCTTTCTTT.

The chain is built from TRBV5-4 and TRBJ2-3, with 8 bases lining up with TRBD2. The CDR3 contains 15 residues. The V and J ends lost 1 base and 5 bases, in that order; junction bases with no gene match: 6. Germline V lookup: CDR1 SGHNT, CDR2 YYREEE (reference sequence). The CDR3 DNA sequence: TGTGCCAGCAGCTTGTCGGCGGGAGGAGGAGATACGCAGTATTTT. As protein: CASSLSAGGGDTQYF.

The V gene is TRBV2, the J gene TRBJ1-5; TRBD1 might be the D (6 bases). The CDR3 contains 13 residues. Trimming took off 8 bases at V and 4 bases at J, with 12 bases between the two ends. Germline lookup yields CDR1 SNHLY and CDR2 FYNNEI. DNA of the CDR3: TGTGCCAGCGGACTGGACAGAAATCAGCCCCAGCATTTT. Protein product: CASGLDRNQPQHF.

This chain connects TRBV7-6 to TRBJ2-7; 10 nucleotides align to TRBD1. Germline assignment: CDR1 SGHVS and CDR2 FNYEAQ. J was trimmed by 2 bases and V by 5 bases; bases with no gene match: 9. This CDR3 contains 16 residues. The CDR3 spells CASSPTGGARTYEQYF. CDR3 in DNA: TGTGCCAGCAGCCCGACAGGGGGCGCAAGGACCTACGAGCAGTACTTC. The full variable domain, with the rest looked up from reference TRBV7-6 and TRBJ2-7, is GAGVSQSPRYKVTKRGQDVALRCDPISGHVSLYWYRQALGQGPEFLTYFNYEAQQDKSGLPNDRFSAERPEGSISTLTIQRTEQRDSAMYRCASSPTGGARTYEQYFGPGTRLTVT.

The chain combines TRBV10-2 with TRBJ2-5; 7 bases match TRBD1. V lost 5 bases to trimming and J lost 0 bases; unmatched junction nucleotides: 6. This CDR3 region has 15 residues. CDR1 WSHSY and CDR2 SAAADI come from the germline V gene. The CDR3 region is CASSKGATYQETQYF. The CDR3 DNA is TGCGCCAGCAGTAAGGGGGCCACGTACCAAGAGACCCAGTACTTC.

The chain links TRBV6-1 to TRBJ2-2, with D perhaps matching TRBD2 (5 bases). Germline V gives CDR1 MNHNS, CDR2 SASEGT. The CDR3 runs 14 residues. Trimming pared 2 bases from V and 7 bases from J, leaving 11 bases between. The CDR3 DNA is TGTGCCAGCAGTGAACGACTACGGGGCGGGGAGCTGTTTTTT. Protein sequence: CASSERLRGGELFF.

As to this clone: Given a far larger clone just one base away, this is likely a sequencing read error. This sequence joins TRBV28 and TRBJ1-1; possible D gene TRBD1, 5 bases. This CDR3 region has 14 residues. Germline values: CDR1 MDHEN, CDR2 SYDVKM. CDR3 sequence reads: CASRRWGENAEAFF. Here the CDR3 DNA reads TGTGCCAGCAGAAGGTGGGGGGAGAACGCTGAAGCTTTCTTT.